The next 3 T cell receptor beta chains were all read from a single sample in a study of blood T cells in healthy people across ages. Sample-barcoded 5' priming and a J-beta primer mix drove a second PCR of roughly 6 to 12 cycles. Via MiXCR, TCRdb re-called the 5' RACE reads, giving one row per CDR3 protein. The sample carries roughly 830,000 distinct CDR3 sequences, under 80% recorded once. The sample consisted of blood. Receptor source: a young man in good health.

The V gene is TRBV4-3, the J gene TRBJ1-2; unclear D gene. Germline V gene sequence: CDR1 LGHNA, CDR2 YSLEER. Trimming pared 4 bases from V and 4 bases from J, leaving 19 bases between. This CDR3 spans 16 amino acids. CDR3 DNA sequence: TGCGCCAGCAGCCCCTCTTTATTCGGTTCGGGCTATGGCTACACCTTC. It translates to CASSPSLFGSGYGYTF.

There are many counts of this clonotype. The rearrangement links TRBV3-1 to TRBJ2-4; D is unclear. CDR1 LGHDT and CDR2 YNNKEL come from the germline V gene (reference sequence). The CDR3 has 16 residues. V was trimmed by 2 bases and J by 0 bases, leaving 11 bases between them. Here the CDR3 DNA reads TGTGCCAGCAGCCAAAGACCATGGGAAGCCAAAAACATTCAGTACTTC. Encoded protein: CASSQRPWEAKNIQYF.

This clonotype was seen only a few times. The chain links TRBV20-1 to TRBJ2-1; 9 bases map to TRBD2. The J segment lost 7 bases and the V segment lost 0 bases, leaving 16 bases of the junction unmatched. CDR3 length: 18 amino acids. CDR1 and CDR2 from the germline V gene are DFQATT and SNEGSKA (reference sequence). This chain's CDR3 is CSARDDGGGAQSGNEQFF. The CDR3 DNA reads TGCAGTGCTAGAGATGACGGCGGGGGGGCTCAATCGGGTAATGAGCAGTTCTTC.